These 24 T cell receptor beta chains share one sample of origin, sequenced in a study of radiation and T cells in renal cell carcinoma. Clones were read by immunoSEQ multiplex PCR, and TCRdb kept only the in-frame ones, dropping some. This sample has tens of thousands of clones, with 80% found just once. Time point reported: blood 2 weeks post-SBRT. Treatment here: 15 Gy SBRT to primary tumor, nephrectomy 4 weeks later. The sample consisted of blood, taken from a patient whose treatment included radiotherapy and nephrectomy. These receptors were obtained from a woman in her 70s with renal cell carcinoma.

In this sample, this clone turned up once. The chain joins TRBV7-9 to TRBJ2-7, with 8 bases lining up with TRBD1. From germline, CDR1 is SEHNR and CDR2 FQNEAQ (reference sequence). The CDR3 contains 15 residues. With 1 base clipped from V and 4 bases from J, the junction kept 6 bases outside the gene matches. DNA of the CDR3: TGTGCCAGCAGCTTAGTAGGACAGGGAACGTACGAGCAGTACTTC. Amino acids: CASSLVGQGTYEQYF.

The gene calls are TRBV6-1 and TRBJ1-3; TRBD1 is a possible D gene (6 bases). V was trimmed by 3 bases and J by 0 bases, leaving 9 bases between them. Germline values: CDR1 MNHNS, CDR2 SASEGT. The CDR3 loop spans 15 amino acids. CDR3 amino acids: CASSDWTVSGNTIYF. The CDR3 DNA reads TGTGCCAGCAGTGACTGGACAGTCTCTGGAAACACCATATATTTT.

The V gene is TRBV2, the J gene TRBJ2-1, with TRBD2 matching over 10 bases. Germline trimming cut 10 bases from V and 2 bases from J; bases unmatched to any gene: 8. The CDR3 consists of 15 residues. Germline loops: CDR1 SNHLY, CDR2 FYNNEI. CDR3 sequence (DNA): TGTGCCACCATCTTAAGCGGGGGGGCCTACAATGAGCAGTTCTTC. Translation gives CATILSGGAYNEQFF.

The J gene is TRBJ2-7, the V gene TRBV7-9, with D possibly matching TRBD1 (6 bases). Germline V gene sequence: CDR1 SEHNR, CDR2 FQNEAQ (reference sequence). The CDR3 has 13 amino acids. The V end lost 1 base, the J end lost 3 bases, and 7 bases lay between the germline ends. DNA for the CDR3: TGTGCCAGCAGCTTAGGGGGGCGCTACGAGCAGTACTTC. As protein: CASSLGGRYEQYF.

The V and J genes are TRBV5-1 and TRBJ2-1, with a weak D call TRBD1 (5 bases). Germline-derived CDR1 and CDR2 are SGHRS and YFSETQ. The ends were cut back, 2 bases at V and 5 bases at J, with 14 bases in the middle. The CDR3 is 15 amino acids. The DNA of the CDR3 is TGCGCCAGCAGCTTAACCTATCAGGGTCACAATGAGCAGTTCTTC. Translating it yields CASSLTYQGHNEQFF.

This clone was picked up a small number of times. This chain joins TRBV7-9 and TRBJ1-1, with 7 bases that match TRBD1. This CDR3 has 15 residues. Germline CDR1 and CDR2: SEHNR and FQNEAQ (reference sequence). The ends lost 1 base at V and 3 bases at J; junction bases unmatched: 5. CDR3 loop: CASSLGEGADTEAFF. The DNA for the CDR3 is TGTGCCAGCAGCTTAGGGGAGGGGGCAGACACTGAAGCTTTCTTT.

The CDR3 nucleotides are TGTGCCAGCCAAGCCCTAGCGGTCCGGGTGGCCCAGTACTTC. This translates into CASQALAVRVAQYF. The chain joins TRBV2 to TRBJ2-5, with TRBD2 matching over 7 bases. Germline lookup yields CDR1 SNHLY and CDR2 FYNNEI. Trimming removed 8 bases from V and 9 bases from J; junction bases left unmatched: 15. The CDR3 is 14 amino acids.

The sample holds one count of this clone. The CDR3 bases are TGTGCCTGGAGTTATAAGTCACGCAATCAGCCCCAGCATTTT. It is translated as CAWSYKSRNQPQHF. The gene calls are TRBV30 and TRBJ1-5; D gene uncertain. The germline gives CDR1 GTSNPN, CDR2 SVGIG (reference sequence). Trimming took 2 bases from V and 2 from J, leaving 10 bases between them. The length of the CDR3 is 14 residues.

The chain couples TRBV5-1 to TRBJ2-2; D gene unclear. The germline CDR1 and CDR2 sequences are SGHRS and YFSETQ. This CDR3 region has 13 residues. Trimming removed 0 bases from V and 3 bases from J, with 3 bases in between. DNA of the CDR3: TGCGCCAGCAGCTTGGAGGACACCGGGGAGCTGTTTTTT. Residues: CASSLEDTGELFF.

This clone was counted a single time. V and J are TRBV5-1 and TRBJ2-7, with D unclear. V dropped 4 bases and J dropped 0 bases, with 20 bases sitting between them. Germline lookup yields CDR1 SGHRS and CDR2 YFSETQ. There are 17 residues in the CDR3. CDR3 coding DNA: TGCGCCAGCAGCCCGCTGTCTGGTGGAAGAGGCTCCTACGAGCAGTACTTC. This gives the protein CASSPLSGGRGSYEQYF.

This rearrangement joins TRBV28 to TRBJ1-2; the D gene is possibly TRBD1 (6 bases). The CDR3 loop spans 15 amino acids. Germline CDR1 MDHEN, CDR2 SYDVKM. V was shortened by 2 bases and J by 0 bases, with 10 bases between the two germline ends. The CDR3 DNA sequence: TGTGCCAGCAGTTTAGGGGGGCCCCCTAACTATGGCTACACCTTC. It specifies CASSLGGPPNYGYTF.

In nucleotides, the CDR3 is TGTGCCAGCAGCCCGACAGGGGGCGGCGTCACTGAAGCTTTCTTT. This gives the protein CASSPTGGGVTEAFF. The J gene is TRBJ1-1, the V gene TRBV7-9, with 10 bases lining up with TRBD1. There are 15 residues in the CDR3. Germline assignment: CDR1 SEHNR and CDR2 FQNEAQ (reference sequence). Losses at the gene ends were 5 bases for V and 4 bases for J; bases not matched to a gene: 7.

The chain combines TRBV6-1 with TRBJ1-1, with TRBD1 matching 7 bases. Trimming at V came to 1 base and at J to 4 bases, leaving 9 bases not matched to a gene. The CDR3 totals 16 residues. The germline V gene has CDR1 MNHNS and CDR2 SASEGT. Here the CDR3 reads CASSEVGEGAVTEAFF. The CDR3 bases are TGTGCCAGCAGTGAAGTCGGGGAGGGGGCCGTCACTGAAGCTTTCTTT.

This clone was detected once. This rearrangement joins TRBV7-2 to TRBJ2-2, with 7 nucleotides matching TRBD2. The germline gives CDR1 SGHTA, CDR2 FQGNSA. The CDR3 has 15 amino acids. J gave up 6 bases and V 5 bases, and 9 bases lay outside the gene matches. CDR3 in amino acids: CASSPAGWESGELFF. Written as DNA, the CDR3 is TGTGCCAGCAGCCCAGCGGGGTGGGAGTCCGGGGAGCTGTTTTTT.

There are many counts of this clone. The J gene is TRBJ2-4, the V gene TRBV27; 7 bases align to TRBD2. Looked up from germline, CDR1 is MNHEY and CDR2 is SMNVEV (reference sequence). The V and J ends lost 5 bases and 11 bases, in that order; junction bases with no gene match: 9. The CDR3 has 13 amino acids. The CDR3: CASSPTAAGVQYF. DNA for the CDR3: TGTGCCAGCAGTCCCACAGCGGCGGGAGTTCAGTACTTC.

This sequence joins TRBV10-3 and TRBJ2-7; D perhaps matches TRBD2 (5 bases). The CDR3 has 12 amino acids. CDR1 and CDR2 from the germline V gene are ENHRY and SYGVKD. Trimming took off 8 bases at V and 1 base at J, with 9 bases between the two ends. The CDR3 DNA reads TGTGCCATCGGAGGTAATTCCTACGAGCAGTACTTC. Residues: CAIGGNSYEQYF.

This chain joins TRBV2 and TRBJ1-1, with D possibly TRBD1 on 6 matching bases. V lost 7 bases and J 3 bases, leaving 15 bases between the germline ends. The CDR3 is made up of 14 amino acids. The V gene's germline CDR1 is SNHLY and CDR2 FYNNEI. The CDR3 DNA reads TGTGCCAGCACCTGGACAGATCAGGACACTGAAGCTTTCTTT. It encodes CASTWTDQDTEAFF. Drawing the rest from reference TRBV2 and TRBJ1-1, the complete variable domain is EPEVTQTPSHQVTQMGQEVILRCVPISNHLYFYWYRQILGQKVEFLVSFYNNEISEKSEIFDDQFSVERPDGSNFTLKIRSTKLEDSAMYFCASTWTDQDTEAFFGQGTRLTVV.

V and J are TRBV5-1 and TRBJ1-1; 11 bases align to TRBD1. The V gene's germline CDR1 is SGHRS and CDR2 YFSETQ. CDR3 length: 15 amino acids. With V trimmed by 0 bases and J by 5 bases, 3 bases remained unmatched. DNA for the CDR3: TGCGCCAGCAGCTTGGTTGGGACAGGGGGGACTGAAGCTTTCTTT. Translation: CASSLVGTGGTEAFF.

V and J are TRBV2 and TRBJ2-2, with 8 bases aligning to TRBD1. V shed 7 bases, J shed 0 bases, and the junction held 4 bases outside the gene matches. Germline assignment: CDR1 SNHLY and CDR2 FYNNEI. The CDR3 extends over 15 amino acids. The CDR3 DNA sequence: TGTGCCAGCACCGAACAGGGGGCGAACACCGGGGAGCTGTTTTTT. As protein: CASTEQGANTGELFF.

V usage is TRBV5-1 and J usage is TRBJ2-7; the match to TRBD2 covers 7 bases. V lost 7 bases to trimming and J lost 3 bases; unmatched junction nucleotides: 7. This CDR3 spans 13 amino acids. Germline V CDR1 and CDR2: SGHRS, YFSETQ. The CDR3 bases are TGCGCCAGCGGACTAGGCGGACTCTACGAGCAGTACTTC. Translating gives CASGLGGLYEQYF.

V usage is TRBV19 and J usage is TRBJ1-2; weak D call: TRBD1 (6 bases). Per the germline V gene, CDR1 is LNHDA and CDR2 is SQIVND (reference sequence). V lost 3 bases and J lost 6, with 20 bases in between. This CDR3 contains 16 residues. CDR3: CASSIGLTGRQDGYTF. The CDR3 region has the DNA TGTGCCAGTAGTATCGGCCTTACAGGGAGGCAGGATGGCTACACCTTC.

This clone turned up a few times. The V call is TRBV5-1, the J call TRBJ2-2; D possibly corresponds to TRBD2 (5 bases). The CDR3 runs to 13 residues. Germline-derived CDR1 and CDR2 are SGHRS and YFSETQ. V was trimmed by 4 bases and J by 3 bases, leaving 7 bases between them. CDR3 residues: CASSKDYTGELFF. CDR3 nucleotide sequence: TGCGCCAGCAGCAAGGACTACACCGGGGAGCTGTTTTTT.

This clone was seen more than once but under ten times. The chain combines TRBV7-9 with TRBJ1-1; D ambiguous. The CDR3 contains 13 residues. CDR1 is SEHNR and CDR2 is FQNEAQ in the germline V gene (reference sequence). V lost 0 bases, J lost 7 bases, and 9 bases lay in between. The DNA for the CDR3 is TGTGCCAGCAGCTTAGCGCAGGAGGGTGAAGCTTTCTTT. This codes for CASSLAQEGEAFF.

This chain connects TRBV6-1 to TRBJ2-7; 8 bases fit TRBD1. Per the germline V gene, CDR1 is MNHNS and CDR2 is SASEGT. This CDR3 region has 14 residues. Unmatched junction bases numbered 6, after V lost 4 bases and J lost 4 bases. The CDR3 DNA reads as TGTGCCAGCAGTGGAGACAGGGGAGCATACGAGCAGTACTTC. Translating gives CASSGDRGAYEQYF.